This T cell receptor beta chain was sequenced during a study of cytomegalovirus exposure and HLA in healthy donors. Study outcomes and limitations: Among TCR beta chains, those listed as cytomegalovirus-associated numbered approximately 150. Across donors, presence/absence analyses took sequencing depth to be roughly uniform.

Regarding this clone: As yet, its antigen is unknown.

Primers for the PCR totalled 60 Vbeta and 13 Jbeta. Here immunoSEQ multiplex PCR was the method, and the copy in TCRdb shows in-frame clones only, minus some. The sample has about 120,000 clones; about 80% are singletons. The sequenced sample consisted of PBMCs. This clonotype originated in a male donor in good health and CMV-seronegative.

In DNA, the CDR3 is TGTGCCAGCAGCGTGGGACTAGCGAACACCGGGGAGCTGTTTTTT. It translates to CASSVGLANTGELFF. The rearrangement uses TRBV11-2 and TRBJ2-2, with TRBD2 matching 8 bases. The junction had 2 bases not matched to a gene; V was cut back by 5 bases and J by 0 bases. Germline CDR1 SGHAT, CDR2 FQNNGV. This CDR3 is 15 amino acids long.